The 21 T cell receptor beta chains in this list originate from one sample, sequenced in a study of blood T cell repertoires in COVID-19. Repertoires were generated with immunoSEQ multiplex PCR, while TCRdb's copy carries only in-frame clones and drops some. The profile shows 120,000 to 150,000 clones, about 90% of them singletons. Sequencing was performed on peripheral blood. The receptors were sampled from a human donor in a cohort sampled during active COVID-19.

The chain recombines TRBV14 with TRBJ2-5; TRBD2 might be the D (6 bases). With 0 bases removed from V and 5 bases from J, the gap between germline ends came to 16 bases. Germline V gene data show CDR1 as SGHDN and CDR2 as FVKESK. The CDR3 contains 16 residues. CDR3 sequence: CASSQDRRVVRETQYF. The DNA for the CDR3 is TGTGCCAGCAGCCAAGATAGGAGGGTGGTACGGGAGACCCAGTACTTC.

The rearrangement joins TRBV6-5 to TRBJ1-2; weak D call: TRBD1 (6 bases). Germline CDR1 and CDR2: MNHEY and SVGAGI. This CDR3 region has 13 residues. V lost 5 bases and J lost 8, with 15 bases in between. Here the CDR3 reads CASSPGQRRGYTF. CDR3 nucleotide sequence: TGTGCCAGCAGTCCTGGACAGCGCCGGGGCTACACCTTC.

Concerning this clone itself: It is unclear where the CDR3 begins or ends on the DNA, so no DNA is shown, and the CDR3 is as TCRdb lists it. The rearrangement uses TRBV30 and TRBJ1-2; the listed D gene, TRBD1, was not tested against the DNA. CDR1 GTSNPN and CDR2 SVGIG come from the germline V gene (reference sequence). The CDR3 is made up of 12 amino acids, end residues included. CDR3 in amino acids: CAWSVGQGIVTF.

This clone was counted only a few times. V is TRBV21-1 and J is TRBJ2-7; TRBD1 was called by the table and not checked on the DNA. TRBV21-1 has pseudogene status. This CDR3 has 15 amino acids. The DNA of the CDR3 is TGTGCCAGCGAAAGTGCCCGGGGACAGAGCTACGAGCAGTACTTC. Its translation: CASESARGQSYEQYF.

CDR3 sequence: CASSLQGPPHHEQYF. The CDR3 DNA reads TGTGCCAGCAGCTTACAGGGTCCCCCCCACCACGAGCAGTACTTC. The chain carries TRBV7-2 and TRBJ2-7; TRBD1 might be the D (5 bases). The CDR3 is made up of 15 amino acids. The V end was cut by 2 bases, the J end by 5 bases, with 16 bases between. The V gene's germline CDR1 is SGHTA and CDR2 FQGNSA. Combining the CDR3 with reference TRBV7-2 and TRBJ2-7 gives the whole variable domain GAGVSQSPSNKVTEKGKDVELRCDPISGHTALYWYRQSLGQGLEFLIYFQGNSAPDKSGLPSDRFSAERTGGSVSTLTIQRTQQEDSAVYLCASSLQGPPHHEQYFGPGTRLTVT.

The rearrangement links TRBV6-6 to TRBJ2-5; D not certain. V was trimmed by 2 bases and J by 4 bases, leaving 5 bases between them. Germline V lookup: CDR1 MNHNY, CDR2 SVGAGI (reference sequence). The CDR3 covers 12 residues. The CDR3 region is CASSYAVETQYF. In nucleotides, the CDR3 is TGTGCCAGCAGTTACGCGGTAGAGACCCAGTACTTC.

This clone was recorded only once. The chain links TRBV15 to TRBJ1-5; D may be TRBD1 (5 bases). Trimming stripped 6 bases from V and 4 bases from J, with 22 bases between. CDR3 length: 17 amino acids. Germline V gene lookup returns CDR1 LNHNV and CDR2 YYDKDF (reference sequence). As DNA, the CDR3 is TGTGCCACCAGTACTATCTTGGAGGGACCTAAAAATCAGCCCCAGCATTTT. This sequence encodes CATSTILEGPKNQPQHF.

V gene TRBV12-3 or TRBV12-4 combines with J gene TRBJ2-7; D is perhaps TRBD2 (6 bases). The CDR3 loop spans 13 amino acids. Trimming removed 8 bases at V and 9 bases at J, with 20 bases between. The CDR3 DNA follows: TGTGCCAGCGGGGCGGGACTTGGGTATTGGCAGTACTTC. It yields the protein CASGAGLGYWQYF.

This chain joins TRBV2 and TRBJ2-1, with D possibly matching TRBD2 (6 bases). V was pared by 3 bases and J by 4 bases, with 13 bases between. CDR1 and CDR2 from the germline V gene are SNHLY and FYNNEI. The CDR3 contains 15 residues. The CDR3 bases are TGTGCCAGCAGTGAGGTACTAGCAATTTACAATGAGCAGTTCTTC. It specifies CASSEVLAIYNEQFF.

The chain recombines TRBV7-8 with TRBJ2-7; 13 nucleotides agree with TRBD2. CDR1 and CDR2 from the germline V gene are SGHVS and FQNEAQ. J gave up 1 base and V 5 bases, and 8 bases lay outside the gene matches. This CDR3 comprises 17 residues. Here the CDR3 reads CASSAGLAGEGSYEQYF. The CDR3 region has the DNA TGTGCCAGCAGCGCTGGACTAGCGGGGGAGGGTTCCTACGAGCAGTACTTC.

J is TRBJ1-1 and V is TRBV2; no definite D call. The V end was cut by 5 bases, the J end by 6 bases, with 16 bases between. Germline CDR1 is SNHLY and CDR2 is FYNNEI. This CDR3 contains 14 residues. As DNA, the CDR3 is TGTGCCAGCAGTTATTTCGGGGTTGGCGCTGAAGCTTTCTTT. Protein sequence: CASSYFGVGAEAFF.

This clone was seen only once. The chain uses TRBV7-2 and TRBJ1-2; TRBD1 agrees at 7 bases. J was trimmed by 7 bases and V by 5 bases; bases with no gene match: 10. Germline loops: CDR1 SGHTA, CDR2 FQGNSA. The CDR3 is made up of 14 amino acids. In DNA, the CDR3 is TGTGCCAGCAGCGCGGGACAGTTACGAGGTGGCTACACCTTC. Translated: CASSAGQLRGGYTF.

The chain employs TRBV7-3 and TRBJ2-1; tentatively, D is TRBD2 (5 bases). There are 16 residues in the CDR3. V was clipped by 4 bases and J by 5 bases, with 18 bases between them. Germline lookup yields CDR1 SGHTA and CDR2 FQGTGA. The CDR3 DNA follows: TGTGCCAGCAGCTCATTCGGTGGGAGTATAAACAATGAGCAGTTCTTC. It is translated as CASSSFGGSINNEQFF.

V and J are TRBV5-1 and TRBJ2-3, with TRBD1 identical over 12 bases. V dropped 3 bases and J dropped 5; count of bases not matched to a gene: 7. In germline, CDR1 is SGHRS, CDR2 YFSETQ. This CDR3 spans 16 amino acids. The CDR3: CASSWGGTGGIDTQYF. The DNA for the CDR3 is TGCGCCAGCAGCTGGGGAGGGACAGGGGGCATAGATACGCAGTATTTT.

V gene TRBV29-1 combines with J gene TRBJ2-2, with 8 bases aligning to TRBD2. The CDR3 has 17 amino acids. Trimming at V came to 1 base and at J to 1 base, leaving 8 bases not matched to a gene. Germline CDR1 SQVTM, CDR2 ANQGSEA. CDR3 sequence reads: CSVEVISGELNTGELFF. As DNA, the CDR3 is TGCAGCGTTGAAGTGATTAGCGGGGAATTGAACACCGGGGAGCTGTTTTTT.

The genes are TRBV30 and TRBJ2-6; possibly TRBD1 for D (6 bases). This CDR3 spans 15 amino acids. Germline lookup yields CDR1 GTSNPN and CDR2 SVGIG (reference sequence). The V end was cut by 2 bases, the J end by 1 base, with 9 bases between. CDR3 bases: TGTGCCTGGAGTTTGAGGGGGTCTGGGGCCAACGTCCTGACTTTC. It is translated as CAWSLRGSGANVLTF.

The chain employs TRBV19 and TRBJ1-6; 8 bases align to TRBD1. CDR3 length: 14 amino acids. CDR1 and CDR2 (germline): LNHDA, SQIVND (reference sequence). J lost 10 bases, V lost 5 bases, and 7 bases had no gene match. The CDR3 coding sequence is TGTGCCAGTAGTCCCCCGGGACAGGTCTCACCCCTCCACTTT. It specifies CASSPPGQVSPLHF.

This rearrangement joins TRBV6-5 to TRBJ1-5; D may be TRBD1 (6 bases). Germline loops: CDR1 MNHEY, CDR2 SVGAGI. The V and J ends lost 0 bases and 0 bases respectively, with 9 bases between them. The CDR3 loop spans 16 amino acids. The CDR3 loop reads CASSYSGRGSNQPQHF. The CDR3 DNA follows: TGTGCCAGCAGTTACTCAGGCAGGGGTAGCAATCAGCCCCAGCATTTT.

The chain carries TRBV29-1 and TRBJ2-1, with 9 bases fitting TRBD2. The germline V gene encodes CDR1 SQVTM and CDR2 ANQGSEA. V trimming: 4 bases; J trimming: 0 bases; junction bases outside the gene matches: 10. The CDR3 totals 17 residues. The chain's CDR3 is CSVGGTSGRYSYNEQFF. CDR3 coding DNA: TGCAGCGTTGGAGGCACTAGCGGGCGCTACTCCTACAATGAGCAGTTCTTC.

V is TRBV4-1 and J is TRBJ1-6; tentatively, D is TRBD1 (6 bases). Looked up from germline, CDR1 is MGHRA and CDR2 is YSYEKL. V lost 4 bases, J lost 13 bases, and 20 bases lay in between. The CDR3 has 15 amino acids. The CDR3 sequence is CASSLDRTVPGPLHF. CDR3 nucleotides: TGCGCCAGCAGCCTGGACCGGACAGTCCCGGGTCCCCTCCACTTT.

The rearrangement joins TRBV28 to TRBJ2-1; D is perhaps TRBD2 (5 bases). Trimming stripped 3 bases from V and 1 base from J, with 7 bases between. CDR1 is MDHEN, CDR2 SYDVKM, per germline. This CDR3 contains 14 residues. DNA for the CDR3: TGTGCCAGCAGTTTTGGAGGTTCCTACAATGAGCAGTTCTTC. This gives the protein CASSFGGSYNEQFF.